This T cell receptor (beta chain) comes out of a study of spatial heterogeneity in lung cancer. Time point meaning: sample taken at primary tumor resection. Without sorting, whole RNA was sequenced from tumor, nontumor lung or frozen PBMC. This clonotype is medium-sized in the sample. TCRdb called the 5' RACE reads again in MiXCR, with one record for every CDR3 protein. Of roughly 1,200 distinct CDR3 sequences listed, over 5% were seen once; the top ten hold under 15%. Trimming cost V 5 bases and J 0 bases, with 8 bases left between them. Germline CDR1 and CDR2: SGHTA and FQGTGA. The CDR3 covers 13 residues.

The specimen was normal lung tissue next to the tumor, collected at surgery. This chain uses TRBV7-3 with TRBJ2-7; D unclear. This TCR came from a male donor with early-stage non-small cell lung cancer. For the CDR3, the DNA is TGTGCCAGCAGCCTACATCCCTCCTACGAGCAGTACTTC. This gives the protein CASSLHPSYEQYF.